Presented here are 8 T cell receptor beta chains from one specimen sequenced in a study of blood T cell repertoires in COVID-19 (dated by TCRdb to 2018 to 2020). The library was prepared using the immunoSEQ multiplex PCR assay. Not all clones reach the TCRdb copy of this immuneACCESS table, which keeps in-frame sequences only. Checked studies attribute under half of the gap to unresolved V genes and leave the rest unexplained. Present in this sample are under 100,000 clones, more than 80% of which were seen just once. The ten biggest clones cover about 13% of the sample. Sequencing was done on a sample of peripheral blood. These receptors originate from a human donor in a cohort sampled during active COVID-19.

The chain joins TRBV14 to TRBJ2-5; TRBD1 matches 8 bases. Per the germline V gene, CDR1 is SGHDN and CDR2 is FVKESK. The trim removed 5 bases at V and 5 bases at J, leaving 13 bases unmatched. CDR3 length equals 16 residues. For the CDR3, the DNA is TGTGCCAGCAGCTCCCGGACAGGGCCGATTGGGGAGACCCAGTACTTC. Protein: CASSSRTGPIGETQYF.

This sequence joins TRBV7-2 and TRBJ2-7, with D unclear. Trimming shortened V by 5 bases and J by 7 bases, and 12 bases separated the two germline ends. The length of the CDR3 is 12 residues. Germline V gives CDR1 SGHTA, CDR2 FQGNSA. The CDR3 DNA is TGTGCCAGCAGCCCGTACAGCCGGGAGCAGTACTTC. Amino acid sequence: CASSPYSREQYF.

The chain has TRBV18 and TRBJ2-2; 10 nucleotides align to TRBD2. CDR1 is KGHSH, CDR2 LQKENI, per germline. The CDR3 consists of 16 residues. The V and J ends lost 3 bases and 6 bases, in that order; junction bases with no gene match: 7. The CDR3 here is CASSPAERGGPGELFF. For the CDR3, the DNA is TGTGCCAGCTCACCCGCCGAGCGGGGGGGCCCCGGGGAGCTGTTTTTT.

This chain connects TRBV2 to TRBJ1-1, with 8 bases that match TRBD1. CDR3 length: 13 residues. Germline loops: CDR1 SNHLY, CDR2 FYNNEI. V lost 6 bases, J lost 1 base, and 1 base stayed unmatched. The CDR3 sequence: CASRGQENTEAFF. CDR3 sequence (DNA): TGTGCCAGCAGGGGACAGGAGAACACTGAAGCTTTCTTT.

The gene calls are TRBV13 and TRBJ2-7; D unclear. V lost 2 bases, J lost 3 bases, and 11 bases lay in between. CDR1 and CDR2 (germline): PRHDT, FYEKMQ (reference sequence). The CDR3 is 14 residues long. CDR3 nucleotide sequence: TGTGCCAGCAGCTTAAGAAACAAAATCTACGAGCAGTACTTC. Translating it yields CASSLRNKIYEQYF.

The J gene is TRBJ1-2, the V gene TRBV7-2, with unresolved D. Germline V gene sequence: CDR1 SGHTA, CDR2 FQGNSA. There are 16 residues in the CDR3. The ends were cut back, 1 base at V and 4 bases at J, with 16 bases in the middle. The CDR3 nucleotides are TGTGCCAGCAGCTTAGGGAGGGCGGGTGCGGGCTATGGCTACACCTTC. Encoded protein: CASSLGRAGAGYGYTF.

CDR3 residues: CASSRPGTVYGYTF. CDR3 DNA: TGCGCCAGCAGCCGACCCGGGACAGTCTATGGCTACACCTTC. The chain recombines TRBV4-1 with TRBJ1-2; 7 nucleotides line up with TRBD1. Germline V gene sequence: CDR1 MGHRA, CDR2 YSYEKL. The CDR3 consists of 14 residues. V lost 4 bases and J lost 4; bases outside the gene matches: 6.

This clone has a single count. In DNA form, the CDR3 reads TGCGCCAGCAGTTCTCCGGGACAGGCCGAGACCCAGTACTTC. This codes for CASSSPGQAETQYF. The chain links TRBV5-1 to TRBJ2-5, with 8 bases that match TRBD1. This CDR3 spans 14 amino acids. V dropped 5 bases and J dropped 5; count of bases not matched to a gene: 8. Germline values: CDR1 SGHRS, CDR2 YFSETQ.